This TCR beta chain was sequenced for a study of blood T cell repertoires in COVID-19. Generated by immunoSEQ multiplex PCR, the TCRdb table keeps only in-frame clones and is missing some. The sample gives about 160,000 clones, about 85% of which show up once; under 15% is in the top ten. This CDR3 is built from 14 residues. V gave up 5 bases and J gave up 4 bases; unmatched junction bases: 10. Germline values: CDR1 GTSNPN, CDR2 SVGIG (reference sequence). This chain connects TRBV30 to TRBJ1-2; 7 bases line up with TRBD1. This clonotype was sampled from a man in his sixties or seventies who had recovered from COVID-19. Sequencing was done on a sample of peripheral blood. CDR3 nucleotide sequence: TGTGCCTGGGGTGGTCTCGGGACAGCCTATGGCTACACCTTC. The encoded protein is CAWGGLGTAYGYTF.